The next 25 T cell receptor beta chains were all read from a single sample in a study of response to subunit inactivated influenza vaccine. A single record per CDR3 protein comes from TCRdb applying MiXCR to the RT-PCR reads. The repertoire holds 450,000 to 600,000 distinct CDR3 sequences, with 6% to 9% as singletons. Sequencing used PBMCs from blood, obtained less than 30 months after vaccination. The receptors originated from a man aged 45 to 70 who received an inactivated influenza vaccine.

Ten or more counts support this clonotype. The chain carries TRBV5-1 and TRBJ1-5; D is undetermined. Germline CDR1 is SGHRS and CDR2 is YFSETQ. Trimming left V 0 bases short and J 6 bases short, with 10 bases between. There are 14 residues in the CDR3. The CDR3 region is CASSLEGRGQPQHF. CDR3 coding DNA: TGCGCCAGCAGCTTGGAAGGCCGCGGTCAGCCCCAGCATTTT.

Only a few counts were recorded for this clonotype. The chain combines TRBV20-1 with TRBJ1-6; D gene ambiguous. The CDR3 runs 14 residues. Per the germline V gene, CDR1 is DFQATT and CDR2 is SNEGSKA (reference sequence). Trimming stripped 4 bases from V and 8 bases from J, with 15 bases between. The CDR3 loop is CSAKPESWDSPLHF. For the CDR3, the DNA is TGCAGTGCTAAACCAGAGTCTTGGGATTCACCCCTCCACTTT.

This chain connects TRBV9 to TRBJ2-2, with 7 nucleotides matching TRBD1. Per germline, CDR1 SGDLS and CDR2 YYNGEE. The CDR3 extends over 13 amino acids. Trimming removed 3 bases from V and 7 bases from J; junction bases left unmatched: 3. CDR3 loop: CASSGHRGGELFF. The CDR3 DNA reads as TGTGCCAGCAGCGGCCACAGGGGCGGGGAGCTGTTTTTT.

The rearrangement joins TRBV24-1 to TRBJ2-1; D not certain. V gave up 6 bases and J gave up 9 bases, with 17 bases separating them. This CDR3 contains 14 residues. The germline V gene has CDR1 KGHDR and CDR2 SFDVKD. The chain's CDR3 is CATSSQRPDGEQFF. The CDR3 nucleotides read TGTGCCACCAGTTCCCAGCGCCCCGACGGTGAGCAGTTCTTC.

In its sample, this clonotype was seen many times. V usage is TRBV20-1 and J usage is TRBJ1-6; 9 bases align to TRBD1. Germline V gene lookup returns CDR1 DFQATT and CDR2 SNEGSKA (reference sequence). There are 16 residues in the CDR3. V lost 4 bases to trimming and J lost 0 bases; unmatched junction nucleotides: 4. The CDR3 nucleotides are TGCAGTGCTACCGGGACAGGGAGCTCCTATAATTCACCCCTCCACTTT. Amino acid sequence: CSATGTGSSYNSPLHF.

Ten or more counts support this clonotype. The V and J genes are TRBV7-3 and TRBJ2-1, with D perhaps TRBD2 (5 bases). From germline, CDR1 is SGHTA and CDR2 FQGTGA. The V and J ends lost 3 bases and 3 bases respectively, with 12 bases between them. The CDR3 loop spans 15 amino acids. The CDR3 spells CASSLGSSGYNEQFF. The CDR3 coding sequence is TGTGCCAGCAGCTTGGGATCCAGCGGCTACAATGAGCAGTTCTTC.

The sample holds many counts of this clonotype. The J gene is TRBJ2-1, the V gene TRBV30; 12 nucleotides match TRBD2. The CDR3 consists of 15 residues. Per the germline V gene, CDR1 is GTSNPN and CDR2 is SVGIG (reference sequence). V was pared by 1 base and J by 4 bases, with 2 bases of the junction left unmatched. For the CDR3, the DNA is TGTGCCTGGAGTGAGACTAGCGGGGGATACAATGAGCAGTTCTTC. Its protein is CAWSETSGGYNEQFF. The complete variable domain, with remaining parts taken from reference TRBV30 and TRBJ2-1, reads SQTIHQWPATLVQPVGSPLSLECTVEGTSNPNLYWYRQAAGRGLQLLFYSVGIGQISSEVPQNLSASRPQDRQFILSSKKLLLSDSGFYLCAWSETSGGYNEQFFGPGTRLTVL.

On this clonotype itself: A much more abundant neighbour one base away suggests this may be a read error. This chain joins TRBV10-3 and TRBJ2-3; D might be TRBD1 (5 bases). Trimming removed 6 bases at V and 7 bases at J, with 20 bases between. CDR1 and CDR2 from the germline V gene are ENHRY and SYGVKD. The CDR3 covers 15 residues. CDR3 nucleotide sequence: TGTGCCATCAGCCGTCAGGGTTCGGACGCATATACGCAGTATTTT. Amino acids: CAISRQGSDAYTQYF.

Only a few counts were recorded for this clonotype. The chain uses TRBV7-3 and TRBJ1-1, with a tentative D call TRBD1 (5 bases). The V gene's germline CDR1 is SGHTA and CDR2 FQGTGA. The ends were cut back, 0 bases at V and 4 bases at J, with 12 bases in the middle. The CDR3 runs to 15 residues. For the CDR3, the DNA is TGTGCCAGCAGCTTAACCGGAGGGGTGAGCACTGAAGCTTTCTTT. Protein: CASSLTGGVSTEAFF. Drawing the rest from reference TRBV7-3 and TRBJ1-1, the complete variable domain is GAGVSQTPSNKVTEKGKYVELRCDPISGHTALYWYRQSLGQGPEFLIYFQGTGAADDSGLPNDRFFAVRPEGSVSTLKIQRTERGDSAVYLCASSLTGGVSTEAFFGQGTRLTVV.

V usage is TRBV7-2 and J usage is TRBJ2-3, with D hard to call. Germline V gene sequence: CDR1 SGHTA, CDR2 FQGNSA. Trimming removed 7 bases at V and 5 bases at J, with 10 bases between. This CDR3 comprises 12 residues. The CDR3 nucleotides read TGTGCCAGCACTACAGTTAAAGATACGCAGTATTTT. Translating it yields CASTTVKDTQYF.

The chain has TRBV5-1 and TRBJ2-7; 7 bases are a match to TRBD1. The CDR3 consists of 14 residues. CDR1 and CDR2 from the germline V gene are SGHRS and YFSETQ. Trimming cost V 4 bases and J 1 base; bases outside gene matches: 5. CDR3 bases: TGCGCCAGCAGCCAGGGGGTTAGGTCCTACGAGCAGTACTTC. Amino acid sequence: CASSQGVRSYEQYF.

This clonotype was observed many times. The J gene is TRBJ2-3, the V gene TRBV27, with 9 bases identical to TRBD2. Germline V lookup: CDR1 MNHEY, CDR2 SMNVEV (reference sequence). CDR3 size: 17 residues. J lost 3 bases, V lost 5 bases, and 12 bases had no gene match. The CDR3 nucleotides are TGTGCCAGCAGTCCTGTAGGGGCGGGGGGGCCGACAGATACGCAGTATTTT. Translation: CASSPVGAGGPTDTQYF.

There are a few counts of this clonotype. This rearrangement joins TRBV12-3 or TRBV12-4 to TRBJ1-1; 7 nucleotides agree with TRBD1. The V gene end was trimmed by 5 bases and the J gene end by 0 bases; junction bases not matched to a gene: 6. This CDR3 comprises 15 residues. This CDR3 is CASSLTGSMNTEAFF. DNA of the CDR3: TGTGCCAGCAGTCTGACAGGGTCCATGAACACTGAAGCTTTCTTT.

In this sample, this clonotype turned up a few times. The chain recombines TRBV7-2 with TRBJ1-2; no clear D. This CDR3 region has 14 residues. CDR1 is SGHTA and CDR2 is FQGNSA in the germline V gene. Between the trimmed V and J ends, which lost 5 bases and 0 bases, there was a span of 10 bases. CDR3 in amino acids: CASSPRPANYGYTF. DNA for the CDR3: TGTGCCAGCAGCCCTAGACCGGCTAACTATGGCTACACCTTC. The whole variable domain, remainder taken from reference TRBV7-2 and TRBJ1-2, is GAGVSQSPSNKVTEKGKDVELRCDPISGHTALYWYRQSLGQGLEFLIYFQGNSAPDKSGLPSDRFSAERTGGSVSTLTIQRTQQEDSAVYLCASSPRPANYGYTFGSGTRLTVV.

This clonotype was found a few times. This chain uses TRBV4-2 with TRBJ2-7; a weak D match, TRBD2 (5 bases). Germline loops: CDR1 LGHNA, CDR2 YNFKEQ. The length of the CDR3 is 15 residues. V was clipped by 3 bases and J by 6 bases, with 18 bases between them. CDR3 protein: CASSHTTSIGSEQYF. For the CDR3, the DNA is TGTGCCAGCAGCCATACCACTAGTATCGGCTCCGAGCAGTACTTC.

V gene TRBV7-9 combines with J gene TRBJ2-5; 10 bases are a match to TRBD2. This CDR3 comprises 13 residues. Looked up from germline, CDR1 is SEHNR and CDR2 is FQNEAQ (reference sequence). V lost 5 bases and J lost 7; bases outside the gene matches: 4. The CDR3 coding sequence is TGTGCCAGCAGCAGAGCGGGGGGGCGGACCCAGTACTTC. It is translated as CASSRAGGRTQYF. Full variable domain (missing parts from reference TRBV7-9 and TRBJ2-5): DTGVSQNPRHKITKRGQNVTFRCDPISEHNRLYWYRQTLGQGPEFLTYFQNEAQLEKSRLLSDRFSAERPKGSFSTLEIQRTEQGDSAMYLCASSRAGGRTQYFGPGTRLLVL.

This clonotype was detected many times. The chain recombines TRBV7-9 with TRBJ1-5, with D possibly matching TRBD1 (5 bases). The CDR3 runs 13 residues. Trimming took off 3 bases at V and 7 bases at J, with 10 bases between the two ends. Germline-derived CDR1 and CDR2 are SEHNR and FQNEAQ (reference sequence). The DNA for the CDR3 is TGTGCCAGCAGCTTCGGATGGGGCCAGCCCCAGCATTTT. It yields the protein CASSFGWGQPQHF.

This clonotype was seen many times. This chain connects TRBV20-1 to TRBJ2-3, with unresolved D. The CDR3 sequence is 11 residues long. Germline V CDR1 and CDR2: DFQATT, SNEGSKA (reference sequence). Trimming stripped 5 bases from V and 3 bases from J, with 6 bases between. CDR3 DNA: TGCAGTGCTCGATTGACAGATACGCAGTATTTT. Protein: CSARLTDTQYF.

This clonotype was detected a few times. CDR3 protein: CASRYMTSNQPQHF. In nucleotides, the CDR3 is TGTGCCAGCAGATACATGACAAGCAATCAGCCCCAGCATTTT. The chain joins TRBV6-2 or TRBV6-3 to TRBJ1-5; unclear D gene. Germline V lookup: CDR1 MNHEY, CDR2 SVGEGT. Trimming removed 6 bases from V and 1 base from J, with 10 bases in between. This CDR3 spans 14 amino acids.

This chain uses TRBV7-9 with TRBJ2-2; 7 nucleotides line up with TRBD1. This CDR3 has 14 residues. V gave up 9 bases and J gave up 0 bases; unmatched junction bases: 4. Germline loops: CDR1 SEHNR, CDR2 FQNEAQ (reference sequence). CDR3 region: CASKDRANTGELFF. The CDR3 DNA follows: TGTGCCAGTAAAGACAGGGCGAACACCGGGGAGCTGTTTTTT.

There are many counts of this clonotype. The rearrangement joins TRBV5-5 to TRBJ1-5; 7 bases map to TRBD1. The CDR3 runs to 15 residues. CDR1 SGHKS and CDR2 YYEKEE come from the germline V gene (reference sequence). With V trimmed by 1 base and J by 3 bases, 4 bases remained unmatched. In DNA, the CDR3 is TGTGCCAGCAGCTTGTGGGACAGACACAATCAGCCCCAGCATTTT. Amino acids: CASSLWDRHNQPQHF. Drawing the rest from reference TRBV5-5 and TRBJ1-5, the complete variable domain is DAGVTQSPTHLIKTRGQQVTLRCSPISGHKSVSWYQQVLGQGPQFIFQYYEKEERGRGNFPDRFSARQFPNYSSELNVNALLLGDSALYLCASSLWDRHNQPQHFGDGTRLSIL.

This clonotype was counted at least ten times. The chain carries TRBV29-1 and TRBJ2-7; weak D call: TRBD2 (7 bases). Trimming took 3 bases from V and 0 from J, leaving 15 bases between them. This CDR3 contains 15 residues. Germline CDR1 is SQVTM and CDR2 is ANQGSEA. CDR3 nucleotides: TGCAGCGTTGAGGGGGCTAGCGGAACCTCCTACGAGCAGTACTTC. It is translated as CSVEGASGTSYEQYF.

This clonotype was recorded at least ten times. The V gene is TRBV7-8, the J gene TRBJ1-2; D gene unclear. CDR3 length: 12 amino acids. Trimming left V 3 bases short and J 5 bases short, with 7 bases between. Looked up from germline, CDR1 is SGHVS and CDR2 is FQNEAQ. The CDR3 DNA follows: TGTGCCAGCAGCTTTGCGGGGTATGGCTACACCTTC. It is translated as CASSFAGYGYTF. Filled out from reference TRBV7-8 and TRBJ1-2, the complete variable domain reads GAGVSQSPRYKVAKRGQDVALRCDPISGHVSLFWYQQALGQGPEFLTYFQNEAQLDKSGLPSDRFFAERPEGSVSTLKIQRTQQEDSAVYLCASSFAGYGYTFGSGTRLTVV.

This clonotype was seen a few times. J is TRBJ1-1 and V is TRBV12-3 or TRBV12-4; perhaps TRBD1 as D (6 bases). Trimming took 7 bases from V and 5 from J, leaving 17 bases between them. The CDR3 loop spans 14 amino acids. This CDR3 reads CASTLGTLTTEAFF. The CDR3 region has the DNA TGTGCCAGCACCCTCGGGACACTAACAACTGAAGCTTTCTTT.

This clonotype was observed many times. The chain is built from TRBV29-1 and TRBJ2-7; the D call may be TRBD1 or TRBD2 (7 bases each). Germline V gene sequence: CDR1 SQVTM, CDR2 ANQGSEA. The CDR3 sequence is 13 residues long. V was trimmed by 5 bases and J by 2 bases, leaving 13 bases between them. CDR3 sequence reads: CSVRQGGTYEQYF. The CDR3 DNA is TGCAGCGTTAGACAGGGAGGGACCTACGAGCAGTACTTC.